This paragraph reports one TCR beta chain. Its target is unknown. TCR beta VDJ and CDR3 profiling used genomic DNA as template. MiXCR was run by TCRdb on the reads, yielding one entry per CDR3 protein. The profile shows 160,000 or so distinct CDR3 sequences, around 43% of them singletons. Before being chosen for sequencing, patients had shown CD8+CD57+ cell expansion by flow cytometry. All participating patients were living with severe acquired aplastic anemia. No therapy was given to patients before blood sampling. Trimming cost V 3 bases and J 7 bases, with 13 bases left between them. The CDR3 contains 13 residues. The germline V gene has CDR1 SGHDN and CDR2 FVKESK. This entry is derived from a study of CD8+CD57+ T cells in acquired aplastic anemia. General study results and limits: Sharing between patients and controls was observed for 25 to 30 CD8+ CDR3 sequences.

The chain combines TRBV14 with TRBJ2-7, with a weak D call TRBD1 (5 bases). The specimen was sorted CD4+, CD8+, or CD8+CD57+ T cells (not recorded which) from PBMCs. This sequence was found in a human donor with aplastic anemia. CDR3 DNA sequence: TGTGCCAGCAGCCACGTTGACAGCAGGGAGCAGTACTTC. It translates to CASSHVDSREQYF.